These 3 T cell receptor beta chains originate from one sample sequenced in a study of cytomegalovirus exposure and HLA in healthy donors. The study ran its PCR with 60 Vbeta and 13 Jbeta primers. TCRdb keeps only in-frame clones here, not all; method: immunoSEQ multiplex PCR. The data contain 90,000 or so clones, about 76% of them singletons. The sequenced material came from PBMCs. The receptors were sampled from a young man in good health and CMV-seropositive.

V gene TRBV29-1 combines with J gene TRBJ1-5; TRBD1 agrees at 8 bases. Trimming at V came to 4 bases and at J to 4 bases, leaving 3 bases not matched to a gene. CDR1 is SQVTM and CDR2 is ANQGSEA in the germline V gene. The CDR3 length is 13 residues. CDR3 loop: CSVGQGRNQPQHF. CDR3 DNA sequence: TGCAGCGTTGGACAGGGGCGGAATCAGCCCCAGCATTTT.

DNA for the CDR3: TGCGCCAGCAGCCAGGGACAGGGGGAGCCAGATACGCAGTATTTT. The encoded protein is CASSQGQGEPDTQYF. This chain links TRBV4-1 with TRBJ2-3, with 11 nucleotides matching TRBD1. The V gene end was trimmed by 3 bases and the J gene end by 4 bases; junction bases not matched to a gene: 3. CDR3 size: 15 residues. The germline V gene encodes CDR1 MGHRA and CDR2 YSYEKL.

The chain links TRBV19 to TRBJ2-7; D call uncertain. CDR3 size: 12 residues. CDR1 is LNHDA, CDR2 SQIVND, per germline (reference sequence). V lost 8 bases, J lost 3 bases, and 11 bases lay in between. The CDR3 sequence is CASRTPDYEQYF. In DNA, the CDR3 is TGTGCCAGTCGAACACCTGACTACGAGCAGTACTTC.